Here is one TCR beta chain with its context. The germline gives CDR1 SGHVS, CDR2 FNYEAQ. The CDR3 is 16 amino acids. The V and J ends lost 5 bases and 0 bases, in that order; junction bases with no gene match: 4. The repertoire was sequenced with immunoSEQ multiplex PCR; TCRdb's copy has only in-frame clones and lacks some. The data show 250,000 to 300,000 clones, about 89% seen once. The sample is drawn from a study of blood T cell repertoires in COVID-19. Background on the study: Nucleic acid was either cDNA or gDNA, and it came from T cells, B-cell-depleted T cells, or PBMCs.

The gene calls are TRBV7-6 and TRBJ2-5, with TRBD2 matching over 12 bases. This TCR derives from a woman in her sixties with acute or convalescent COVID-19. Sequencing input: peripheral blood. The CDR3: CASSSGLAGNQETQYF. As DNA, the CDR3 is TGTGCCAGCAGCAGTGGACTAGCGGGAAACCAAGAGACCCAGTACTTC. Using reference TRBV7-6 and TRBJ2-5 for the parts outside the CDR3, the full variable domain is GAGVSQSPRYKVTKRGQDVALRCDPISGHVSLYWYRQALGQGPEFLTYFNYEAQQDKSGLPNDRFSAERPEGSISTLTIQRTEQRDSAMYRCASSSGLAGNQETQYFGPGTRLLVL.